This T cell receptor beta chain derives from a study of blood T cells in healthy people across ages. The study's findings and limits: Naive T cell percentage by flow cytometry tracked strongly with beta diversity. Older age coincided with a roughly linear decline in TCR beta diversity per million T cells.

This clonotype occurred a few times. Its antigen is unidentified. A second PCR of about 6 to 11 cycles used a sample-barcoded 5' primer and a J-beta primer mix. TCRdb reanalysed the 5' RACE reads using MiXCR and keeps one entry per CDR3 protein. Found here are approximately 1.5 million distinct CDR3 sequences, 40% to 45% of them singletons; the top ten hold less than 5%. Germline CDR1 DFQATT, CDR2 SNEGSKA (reference sequence). The CDR3 loop spans 14 amino acids. Trimming removed 5 bases at V and 0 bases at J, with 11 bases between. The chain recombines TRBV20-1 with TRBJ2-1; D not resolved. This clonotype originated in a woman between 18 and 29 years old in good health. The sequenced sample consisted of blood. In nucleotides, the CDR3 is TGCAGTGCTCCCACTTGGAGCTCCTACAATGAGCAGTTCTTC. This encodes CSAPTWSSYNEQFF.